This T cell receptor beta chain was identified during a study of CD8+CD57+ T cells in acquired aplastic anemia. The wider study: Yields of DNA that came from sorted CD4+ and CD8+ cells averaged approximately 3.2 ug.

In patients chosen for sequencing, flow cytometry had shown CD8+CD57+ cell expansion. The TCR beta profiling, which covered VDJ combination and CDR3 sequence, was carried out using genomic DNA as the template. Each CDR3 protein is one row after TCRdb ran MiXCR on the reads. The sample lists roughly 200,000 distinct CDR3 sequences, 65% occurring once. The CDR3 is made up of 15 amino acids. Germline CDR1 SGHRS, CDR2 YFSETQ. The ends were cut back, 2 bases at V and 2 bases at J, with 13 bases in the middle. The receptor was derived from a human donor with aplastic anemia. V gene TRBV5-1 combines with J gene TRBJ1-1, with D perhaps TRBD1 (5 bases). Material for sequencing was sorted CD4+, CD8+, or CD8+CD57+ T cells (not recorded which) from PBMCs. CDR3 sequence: CASSFLLTGNTEAFF. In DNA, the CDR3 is TGCGCCAGCAGCTTCCTCCTAACAGGTAACACTGAAGCTTTCTTT.